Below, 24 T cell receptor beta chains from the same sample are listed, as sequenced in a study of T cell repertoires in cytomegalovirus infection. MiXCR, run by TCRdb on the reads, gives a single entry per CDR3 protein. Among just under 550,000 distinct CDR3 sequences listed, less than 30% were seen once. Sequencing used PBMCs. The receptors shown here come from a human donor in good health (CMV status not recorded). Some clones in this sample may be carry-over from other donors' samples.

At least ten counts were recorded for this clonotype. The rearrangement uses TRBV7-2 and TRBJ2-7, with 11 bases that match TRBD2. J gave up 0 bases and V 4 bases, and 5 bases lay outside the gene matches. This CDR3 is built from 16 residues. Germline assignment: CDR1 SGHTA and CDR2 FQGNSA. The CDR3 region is CASSYSGTSGSYEQYF. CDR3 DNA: TGTGCCAGCAGCTACTCCGGGACTAGCGGCTCCTACGAGCAGTACTTC.

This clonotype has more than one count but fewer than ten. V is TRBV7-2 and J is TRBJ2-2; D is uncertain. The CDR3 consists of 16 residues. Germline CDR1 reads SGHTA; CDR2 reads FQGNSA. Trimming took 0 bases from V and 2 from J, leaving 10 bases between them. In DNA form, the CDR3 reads TGTGCCAGCAGCTTAGCGGGCAGCCGAAACACCGGGGAGCTGTTTTTT. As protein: CASSLAGSRNTGELFF.

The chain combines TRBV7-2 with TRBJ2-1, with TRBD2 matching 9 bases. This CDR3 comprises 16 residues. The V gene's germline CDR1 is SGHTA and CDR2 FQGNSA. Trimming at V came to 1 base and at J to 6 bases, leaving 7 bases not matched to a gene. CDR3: CASSLVSASGANEQFF. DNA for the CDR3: TGTGCCAGCAGCTTAGTGTCGGCTAGCGGGGCCAATGAGCAGTTCTTC.

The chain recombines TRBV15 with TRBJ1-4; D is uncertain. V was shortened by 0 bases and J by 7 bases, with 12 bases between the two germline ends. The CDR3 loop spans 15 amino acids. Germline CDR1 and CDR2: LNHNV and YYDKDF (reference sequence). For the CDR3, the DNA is TGTGCCACCAGCAGAGATCTGGTGGGCGGTGAAAAACTGTTTTTT. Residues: CATSRDLVGGEKLFF.

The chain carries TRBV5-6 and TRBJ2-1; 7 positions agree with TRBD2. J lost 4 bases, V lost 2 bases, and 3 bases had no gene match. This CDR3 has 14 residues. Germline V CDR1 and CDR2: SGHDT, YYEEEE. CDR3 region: CASSFWGGYNEQFF. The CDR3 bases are TGTGCCAGCAGCTTTTGGGGGGGTTACAATGAGCAGTTCTTC.

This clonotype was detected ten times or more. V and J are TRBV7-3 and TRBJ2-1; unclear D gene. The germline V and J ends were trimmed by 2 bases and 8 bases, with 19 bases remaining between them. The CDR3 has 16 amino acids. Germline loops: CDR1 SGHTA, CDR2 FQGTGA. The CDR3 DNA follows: TGTGCCAGCAGCTTAGAACCGACATTACCTGACGATGAGCAGTTCTTC. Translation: CASSLEPTLPDDEQFF.

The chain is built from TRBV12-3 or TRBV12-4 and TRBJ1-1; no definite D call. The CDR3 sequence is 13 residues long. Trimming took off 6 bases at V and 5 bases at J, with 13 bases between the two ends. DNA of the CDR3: TGTGCCAGCAGACCCAGGTTTCGTACTGAAGCTTTCTTT. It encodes CASRPRFRTEAFF.

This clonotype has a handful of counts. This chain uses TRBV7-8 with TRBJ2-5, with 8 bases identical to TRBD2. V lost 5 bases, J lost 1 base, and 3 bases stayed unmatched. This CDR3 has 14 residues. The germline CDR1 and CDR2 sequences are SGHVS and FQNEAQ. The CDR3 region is CASSPRGAQETQYF. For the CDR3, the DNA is TGTGCCAGCAGCCCGCGGGGGGCCCAAGAGACCCAGTACTTC.

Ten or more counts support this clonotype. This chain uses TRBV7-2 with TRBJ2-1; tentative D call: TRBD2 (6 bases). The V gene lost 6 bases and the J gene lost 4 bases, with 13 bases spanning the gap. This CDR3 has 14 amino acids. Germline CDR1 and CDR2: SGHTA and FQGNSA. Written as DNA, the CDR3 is TGTGCCAGCAGTACGGGGACTGAGTACAATGAGCAGTTCTTC. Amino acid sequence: CASSTGTEYNEQFF.

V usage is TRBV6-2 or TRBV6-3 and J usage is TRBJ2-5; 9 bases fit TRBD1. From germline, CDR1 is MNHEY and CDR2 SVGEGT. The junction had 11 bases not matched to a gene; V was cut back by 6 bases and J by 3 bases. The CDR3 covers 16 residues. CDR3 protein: CASRGWRTGVEETQYF. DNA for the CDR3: TGTGCCAGCAGAGGGTGGCGGACAGGGGTGGAAGAGACCCAGTACTTC.

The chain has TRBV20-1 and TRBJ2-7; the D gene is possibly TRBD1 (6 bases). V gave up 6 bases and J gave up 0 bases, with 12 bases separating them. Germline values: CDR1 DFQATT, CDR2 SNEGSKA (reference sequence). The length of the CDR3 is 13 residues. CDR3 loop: CSARPGHSYEQYF. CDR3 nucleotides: TGCAGTGCCCGCCCGGGACACTCCTACGAGCAGTACTTC.

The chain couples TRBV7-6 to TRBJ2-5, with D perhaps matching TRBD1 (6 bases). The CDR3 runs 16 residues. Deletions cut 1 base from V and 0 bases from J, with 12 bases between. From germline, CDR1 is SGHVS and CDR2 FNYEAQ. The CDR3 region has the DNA TGTGCCAGCAGCTTAGGTGGACAGTCGTACCAAGAGACCCAGTACTTC. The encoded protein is CASSLGGQSYQETQYF.

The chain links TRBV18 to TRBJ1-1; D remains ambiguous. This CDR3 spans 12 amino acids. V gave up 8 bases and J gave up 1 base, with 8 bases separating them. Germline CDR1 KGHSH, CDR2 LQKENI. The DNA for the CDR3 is TGTGCCAGCAGCCCAAAGAACACTGAAGCTTTCTTT. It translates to CASSPKNTEAFF.

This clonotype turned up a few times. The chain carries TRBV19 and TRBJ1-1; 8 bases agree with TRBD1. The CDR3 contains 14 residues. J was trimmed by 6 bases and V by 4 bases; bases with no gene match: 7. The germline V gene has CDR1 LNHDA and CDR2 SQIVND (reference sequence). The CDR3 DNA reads TGTGCCAGTAGTAGGGCAGGGGGCTTAGCTGAAGCTTTCTTT. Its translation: CASSRAGGLAEAFF.

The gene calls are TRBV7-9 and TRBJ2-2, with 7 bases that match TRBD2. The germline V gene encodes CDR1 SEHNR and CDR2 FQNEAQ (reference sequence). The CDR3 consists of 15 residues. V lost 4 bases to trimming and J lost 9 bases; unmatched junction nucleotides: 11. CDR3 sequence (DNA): TGTGCCAGCAGCTCGGGGACTACGGTTGTTCGGGAGCTGTTTTTT. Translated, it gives CASSSGTTVVRELFF. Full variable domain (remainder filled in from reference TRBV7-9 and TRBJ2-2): DTGVSQNPRHKITKRGQNVTFRCDPISEHNRLYWYRQTLGQGPEFLTYFQNEAQLEKSRLLSDRFSAERPKGSFSTLEIQRTEQGDSAMYLCASSSGTTVVRELFFGEGSRLTVL.

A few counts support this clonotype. The CDR3 here is CASSPEGGVAIGEQFF. CDR3 sequence (DNA): TGTGCCAGCAGCCCTGAGGGGGGTGTGGCCATCGGTGAGCAGTTCTTC. This sequence joins TRBV7-9 and TRBJ2-1; D tentatively reads TRBD1 or TRBD2 (6 bases each). Deletions cut 5 bases from V and 9 bases from J, with 23 bases between. Germline V CDR1 and CDR2: SEHNR, FQNEAQ (reference sequence). The CDR3 has 16 amino acids.

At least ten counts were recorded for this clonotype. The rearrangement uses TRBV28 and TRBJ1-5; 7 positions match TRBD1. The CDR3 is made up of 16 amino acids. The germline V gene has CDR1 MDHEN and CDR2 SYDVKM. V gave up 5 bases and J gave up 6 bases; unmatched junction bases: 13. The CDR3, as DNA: TGTGCCAGCAGTCCGACAGGGACGGGCCCCGGTCAGCCCCAGCATTTT. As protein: CASSPTGTGPGQPQHF.

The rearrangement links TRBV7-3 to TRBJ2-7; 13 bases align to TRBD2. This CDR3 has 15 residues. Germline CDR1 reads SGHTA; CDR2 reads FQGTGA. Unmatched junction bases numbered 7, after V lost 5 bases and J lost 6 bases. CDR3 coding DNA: TGTGCCAGCAGCCCTAGGACTAGCGGGAGCGGCGAGCAGTACTTC. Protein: CASSPRTSGSGEQYF.

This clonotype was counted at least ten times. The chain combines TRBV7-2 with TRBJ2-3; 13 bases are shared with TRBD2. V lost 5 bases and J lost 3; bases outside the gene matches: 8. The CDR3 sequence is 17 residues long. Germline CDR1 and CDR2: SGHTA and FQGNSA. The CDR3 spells CASSVTSGRAGTDTQYF. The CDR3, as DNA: TGTGCCAGCAGCGTAACTAGCGGGAGGGCCGGAACAGATACGCAGTATTTT.

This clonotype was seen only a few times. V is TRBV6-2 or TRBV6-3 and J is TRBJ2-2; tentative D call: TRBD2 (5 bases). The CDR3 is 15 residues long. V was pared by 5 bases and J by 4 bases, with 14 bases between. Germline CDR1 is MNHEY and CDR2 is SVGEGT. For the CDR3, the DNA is TGTGCCAGCAGTCGGGGTAGGGTTAGCACCGGGGAGCTGTTTTTT. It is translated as CASSRGRVSTGELFF.

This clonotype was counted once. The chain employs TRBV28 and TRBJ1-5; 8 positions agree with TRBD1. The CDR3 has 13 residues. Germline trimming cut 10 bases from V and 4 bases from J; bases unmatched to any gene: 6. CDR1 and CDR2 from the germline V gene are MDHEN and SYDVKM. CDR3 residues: CANGGQGNQPQHF. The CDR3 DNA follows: TGTGCCAATGGAGGACAGGGAAATCAGCCCCAGCATTTT.

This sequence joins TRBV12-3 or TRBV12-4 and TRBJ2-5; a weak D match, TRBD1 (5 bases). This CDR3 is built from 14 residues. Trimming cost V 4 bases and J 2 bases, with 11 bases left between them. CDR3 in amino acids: CASSSTDNQETQYF. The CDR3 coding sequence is TGTGCCAGCAGTTCCACGGACAATCAAGAGACCCAGTACTTC.

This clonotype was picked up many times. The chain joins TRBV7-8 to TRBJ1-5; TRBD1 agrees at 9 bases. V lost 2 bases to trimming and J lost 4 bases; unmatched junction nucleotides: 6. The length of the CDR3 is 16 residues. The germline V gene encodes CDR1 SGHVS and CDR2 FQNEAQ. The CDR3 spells CASSLSRGQGNQPQHF. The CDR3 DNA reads TGTGCCAGCAGCTTAAGTCGGGGACAGGGAAATCAGCCCCAGCATTTT.

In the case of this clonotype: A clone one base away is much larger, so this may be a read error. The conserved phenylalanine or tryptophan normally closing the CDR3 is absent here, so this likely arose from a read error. This CDR3 is CASSPQGVGYGYTL. In DNA, the CDR3 is TGTGCCAGCAGCCCTCAAGGTGTTGGGTATGGCTACACCCTC. The rearrangement uses TRBV7-2 and TRBJ1-2; D not certain. V was trimmed by 5 bases and J by 5 bases, leaving 15 bases between them. The CDR3 sequence is 14 residues long. Germline V gene data show CDR1 as SGHTA and CDR2 as FQGNSA.